Each of the 28 T cell receptor beta chains below was sequenced from the same sample in a study of shared clonotypes between healthy human individuals. The method was immunoSEQ multiplex PCR; TCRdb's version includes in-frame clones alone and lacks a portion of them. The sample consists of about 2.3 million clones, 92% of them appearing once. The sample taken for sequencing was naive CD4+ T cells from PBMCs. The subset was: CD45RA+ positively selected. These receptors were obtained from a man aged 18-30 years in good health. Some clones in this sample may be carry-over from other donors' samples.

The chain couples TRBV25-1 to TRBJ1-4; 12 bases map to TRBD1. The germline gives CDR1 MGHDK, CDR2 SYGVNS. Germline trimming cut 6 bases from V and 7 bases from J; bases unmatched to any gene: 6. CDR3 length: 15 amino acids. The CDR3 sequence: CASREGQGAGEKLFF. In DNA, the CDR3 is TGTGCCAGCAGGGAGGGACAGGGGGCGGGTGAAAAACTGTTTTTT.

As DNA, the CDR3 is TGTGCCAGCAGTACCCTCCAGGCGAACGAGCAGTACTTC. It yields the protein CASSTLQANEQYF. J is TRBJ2-7 and V is TRBV27, with no clear D. V lost 5 bases to trimming and J lost 5 bases, with 13 bases between them. This CDR3 comprises 13 residues. Germline-derived CDR1 and CDR2 are MNHEY and SMNVEV (reference sequence).

This clone came up a few times. The chain couples TRBV9 to TRBJ2-2; D assignment may be TRBD1 or TRBD2 (5 bases each). V dropped 3 bases and J dropped 11 bases, with 8 bases sitting between them. There are 11 residues in the CDR3. CDR1 is SGDLS, CDR2 YYNGEE, per germline. In DNA form, the CDR3 reads TGTGCCAGCAGCGGCCGGGACGAGCTGTTTTTT. Translation: CASSGRDELFF. Based on the CDR3 plus reference TRBV9 and TRBJ2-2, the full variable domain is DSGVTQTPKHLITATGQRVTLRCSPRSGDLSVYWYQQSLDQGLQFLIQYYNGEERAKGNILERFSAQQFPDLHSELNLSSLELGDSALYFCASSGRDELFFGEGSRLTVL.

The chain employs TRBV10-3 and TRBJ2-3; the D is unclear. V lost 0 bases and J lost 3, with 10 bases in between. This CDR3 has 15 residues. Germline lookup yields CDR1 ENHRY and CDR2 SYGVKD. Here the CDR3 DNA reads TGTGCCATCAGTGAGTCAAGGGTTCGTACAGATACGCAGTATTTT. This translates into CAISESRVRTDTQYF.

This chain uses TRBV6-1 with TRBJ2-7; a weak D match, TRBD1 (5 bases). CDR3 length equals 15 residues. V was clipped by 1 base and J by 2 bases, with 12 bases between them. CDR1 is MNHNS and CDR2 is SASEGT in the germline V gene. The CDR3 coding sequence is TGTGCCAGCAGTGAAGTAGGGGTCTATACCTACGAGCAGTACTTC. This encodes CASSEVGVYTYEQYF.

The rearrangement links TRBV28 to TRBJ2-5; 7 positions match TRBD1. V gave up 10 bases and J gave up 3 bases; unmatched junction bases: 2. The CDR3 extends over 11 amino acids. Germline values: CDR1 MDHEN, CDR2 SYDVKM. CDR3: CATQGEETQYF. The CDR3, as DNA: TGTGCCACCCAGGGGGAAGAGACCCAGTACTTC.

This clone was seen just once. V usage is TRBV7-8 and J usage is TRBJ2-1; D assignment may be TRBD1 or TRBD2 (5 bases each). The CDR3 consists of 15 residues. V was pared by 5 bases and J by 6 bases, with 17 bases between. The germline V gene has CDR1 SGHVS and CDR2 FQNEAQ. The CDR3 coding sequence is TGTGCCAGCAGCCCTCACCCCGGGACCATCAATGAGCAGTTCTTC. As protein: CASSPHPGTINEQFF.

The CDR3 DNA reads as TGTGCCAGCAGCTCGCAAGCCTCTGGGGCCAACGTCCTGACTTTC. Its protein is CASSSQASGANVLTF. The chain recombines TRBV7-3 with TRBJ2-6; D unclear. The V end lost 4 bases, the J end lost 0 bases, and 7 bases lay between the germline ends. The CDR3 totals 15 residues. CDR1 and CDR2 from the germline V gene are SGHTA and FQGTGA.

This sequence joins TRBV15 and TRBJ2-1; 9 nucleotides agree with TRBD2. Per germline, CDR1 LNHNV and CDR2 YYDKDF (reference sequence). The CDR3 extends over 16 amino acids. V gave up 2 bases and J gave up 8 bases; unmatched junction bases: 10. CDR3 residues: CATSRSVASGTHEQFF. The CDR3 DNA follows: TGTGCCACCAGCAGATCCGTGGCTAGCGGGACACATGAGCAGTTCTTC.

This clone was found a few times. This same CDR3 is encoded by further DNA sequences in the sample. The CDR3 DNA sequence: TGTGCCAGCAGGGAGTCCTACGAGCAGTACTTC. It specifies CASRESYEQYF. The chain links TRBV2 to TRBJ2-7; D is unresolved. The germline gives CDR1 SNHLY, CDR2 FYNNEI. The CDR3 contains 11 residues. V lost 6 bases to trimming and J lost 1 base, with 4 bases between them.

The V gene is TRBV6-6, the J gene TRBJ1-1, with 7 bases identical to TRBD1. Germline CDR1 is MNHNY and CDR2 is SVGAGI (reference sequence). V lost 5 bases to trimming and J lost 1 base; unmatched junction nucleotides: 10. The CDR3 has 16 residues. The CDR3 spells CASSRARGQSNTEAFF. DNA for the CDR3: TGTGCCAGCAGTCGCGCGAGGGGACAGTCGAACACTGAAGCTTTCTTT.

This clone showed up just once. The chain is built from TRBV7-2 and TRBJ2-5, with 13 nucleotides matching TRBD2. In germline, CDR1 is SGHTA, CDR2 FQGNSA. There are 16 residues in the CDR3. Trimming removed 5 bases from V and 5 bases from J; junction bases left unmatched: 8. The DNA of the CDR3 is TGTGCCAGCAGCGGCGAACTAGCGGGAGGGCGGGAGACCCAGTACTTC. Translated, it gives CASSGELAGGRETQYF.

The gene calls are TRBV9 and TRBJ1-4; D not resolved. From germline, CDR1 is SGDLS and CDR2 YYNGEE. The CDR3 consists of 15 residues. V lost 4 bases, J lost 4 bases, and 14 bases lay in between. CDR3 DNA: TGTGCCAGCAGCCCCCAGGACCCGTTTAATGAAAAACTGTTTTTT. Encoded protein: CASSPQDPFNEKLFF.

The chain combines TRBV29-1 with TRBJ2-3, with a weak D call TRBD2 (6 bases). This CDR3 is 16 amino acids long. V lost 5 bases to trimming and J lost 2 bases, with 20 bases between them. Germline V gives CDR1 SQVTM, CDR2 ANQGSEA. The CDR3 DNA follows: TGCAGCGTTCGTGGAGGGCGCGGCTACTACACAGATACGCAGTATTTT. Its translation: CSVRGGRGYYTDTQYF.

V is TRBV7-9 and J is TRBJ1-1, with 11 positions matching TRBD1. The length of the CDR3 is 14 residues. The germline V gene encodes CDR1 SEHNR and CDR2 FQNEAQ (reference sequence). The V gene end was trimmed by 4 bases and the J gene end by 7 bases; junction bases not matched to a gene: 5. The CDR3 sequence is CASSWGQGEDEAFF. The CDR3 bases are TGTGCCAGCAGCTGGGGACAGGGGGAGGATGAAGCTTTCTTT.

The J gene is TRBJ1-1, the V gene TRBV9; the D is unclear. Trimming took off 0 bases at V and 0 bases at J, with 6 bases between the two ends. The germline V gene has CDR1 SGDLS and CDR2 YYNGEE. The CDR3 loop spans 14 amino acids. The CDR3 loop is CASSVVAMNTEAFF. As DNA, the CDR3 is TGTGCCAGCAGCGTAGTAGCTATGAACACTGAAGCTTTCTTT.

This clone was seen a single time. The J gene is TRBJ2-5, the V gene TRBV11-1; the match to TRBD1 covers 8 bases. Germline V lookup: CDR1 SGHAT, CDR2 FQDESV (reference sequence). V was clipped by 5 bases and J by 2 bases; unmatched bases: 7. The length of the CDR3 is 15 residues. The CDR3 spells CASSRDRLFQETQYF. DNA of the CDR3: TGTGCCAGCAGCCGGGACAGGTTGTTTCAAGAGACCCAGTACTTC.

The chain uses TRBV18 and TRBJ2-5; no clear D. V was cut by 5 bases and J by 1 base, with 11 bases left in between. The CDR3 contains 14 residues. Germline-derived CDR1 and CDR2 are KGHSH and LQKENI. CDR3 loop: CASSSGPFQETQYF. The CDR3 nucleotides are TGTGCCAGCTCATCCGGGCCCTTCCAAGAGACCCAGTACTTC.

This chain uses TRBV7-9 with TRBJ1-2; 7 nucleotides match TRBD1. The V gene's germline CDR1 is SEHNR and CDR2 FQNEAQ (reference sequence). V lost 5 bases, J lost 6 bases, and 9 bases stayed unmatched. The CDR3 totals 14 residues. The CDR3, as DNA: TGTGCCAGCAGCCTCCTCAATCAGGGGGATGGCTACACCTTC. Its translation: CASSLLNQGDGYTF.

The chain couples TRBV5-1 to TRBJ2-6; D is unclear. Germline V gives CDR1 SGHRS, CDR2 YFSETQ. The germline V and J ends were trimmed by 2 bases and 0 bases, with 6 bases remaining between them. The CDR3 runs to 15 residues. The CDR3 bases are TGCGCCAGCAGCTTCCCGGGCTCTGGGGCCAACGTCCTGACTTTC. It is translated as CASSFPGSGANVLTF.

CDR3 protein: CASSLELAGAETQYF. CDR3 nucleotide sequence: TGTGCCAGCAGCTTGGAGCTAGCGGGAGCGGAGACCCAGTACTTC. V and J are TRBV7-2 and TRBJ2-5; 10 positions match TRBD2. With V trimmed by 3 bases and J by 5 bases, 6 bases remained unmatched. The CDR3 spans 15 residues. Germline loops: CDR1 SGHTA, CDR2 FQGNSA.

This clone showed up just once. The chain recombines TRBV4-2 with TRBJ1-2; TRBD1 is a possible D gene (6 bases). The germline V gene encodes CDR1 LGHNA and CDR2 YNFKEQ. There are 14 residues in the CDR3. V shed 2 bases and J shed 4 bases, with 11 bases lying between them. The CDR3 here is CASSQRQAPYGYTF. The CDR3 bases are TGTGCCAGCAGCCAACGACAGGCCCCCTATGGCTACACCTTC.

On this clone: Distinct nucleotide sequences in the sample also encode this CDR3. The rearrangement uses TRBV6-5 and TRBJ2-7; 12 nucleotides align to TRBD2. Trimming removed 6 bases from V and 4 bases from J; junction bases left unmatched: 7. Germline CDR1 is MNHEY and CDR2 is SVGAGI. This CDR3 region has 15 residues. Here the CDR3 reads CASSNLAGGGYEQYF. CDR3 DNA sequence: TGTGCCAGCAGCAACCTAGCGGGAGGGGGTTACGAGCAGTACTTC.

On this clone itself: This same CDR3 is encoded by further DNA sequences in the sample. The chain combines TRBV6-1 with TRBJ1-1; the D is unclear. Looked up from germline, CDR1 is MNHNS and CDR2 is SASEGT. This CDR3 has 12 residues. With 0 bases removed from V and 4 bases from J, the gap between germline ends came to 3 bases. The CDR3 loop is CASSEAVTEAFF. In DNA, the CDR3 is TGTGCCAGCAGTGAAGCCGTCACTGAAGCTTTCTTT.

To note about this clone: This CDR3 is also generated by other DNA sequences in the sample. This chain links TRBV11-2 with TRBJ2-5; D possibly corresponds to TRBD2 (6 bases). Between the trimmed V and J ends, which lost 4 bases and 2 bases, there was a span of 8 bases. The CDR3 spans 13 residues. The germline CDR1 and CDR2 sequences are SGHAT and FQNNGV. This CDR3 reads CASSSGLQETQYF. The CDR3 DNA reads TGTGCCAGCAGCTCCGGACTACAAGAGACCCAGTACTTC.

The rearrangement joins TRBV5-4 to TRBJ2-5; TRBD1 aligns across 9 bases. Per the germline V gene, CDR1 is SGHNT and CDR2 is YYREEE (reference sequence). V trimming: 1 base; J trimming: 0 bases; junction bases outside the gene matches: 4. CDR3 length: 16 amino acids. CDR3 amino acids: CASSLLGQGYQETQYF. CDR3 DNA: TGTGCCAGCAGCTTGTTAGGACAGGGGTACCAAGAGACCCAGTACTTC.

J is TRBJ2-1 and V is TRBV25-1; 13 bases are shared with TRBD2. CDR3 size: 15 residues. CDR1 is MGHDK and CDR2 is SYGVNS in the germline V gene. Trimming cost V 5 bases and J 8 bases; bases outside gene matches: 6. This CDR3 reads CASSLPGTSGDEQFF. The CDR3 region has the DNA TGTGCCAGCAGTCTCCCCGGGACTAGCGGGGATGAGCAGTTCTTC.

The rearrangement joins TRBV5-6 to TRBJ2-3; D may be TRBD2 (5 bases). The V gene's germline CDR1 is SGHDT and CDR2 YYEEEE. CDR3 length equals 17 residues. V was trimmed by 2 bases and J by 3 bases, leaving 19 bases between them. CDR3 sequence (DNA): TGTGCCAGCAGCTTCCTCGGCGGGTACCTTGTTACAGATACGCAGTATTTT. Amino acid sequence: CASSFLGGYLVTDTQYF.